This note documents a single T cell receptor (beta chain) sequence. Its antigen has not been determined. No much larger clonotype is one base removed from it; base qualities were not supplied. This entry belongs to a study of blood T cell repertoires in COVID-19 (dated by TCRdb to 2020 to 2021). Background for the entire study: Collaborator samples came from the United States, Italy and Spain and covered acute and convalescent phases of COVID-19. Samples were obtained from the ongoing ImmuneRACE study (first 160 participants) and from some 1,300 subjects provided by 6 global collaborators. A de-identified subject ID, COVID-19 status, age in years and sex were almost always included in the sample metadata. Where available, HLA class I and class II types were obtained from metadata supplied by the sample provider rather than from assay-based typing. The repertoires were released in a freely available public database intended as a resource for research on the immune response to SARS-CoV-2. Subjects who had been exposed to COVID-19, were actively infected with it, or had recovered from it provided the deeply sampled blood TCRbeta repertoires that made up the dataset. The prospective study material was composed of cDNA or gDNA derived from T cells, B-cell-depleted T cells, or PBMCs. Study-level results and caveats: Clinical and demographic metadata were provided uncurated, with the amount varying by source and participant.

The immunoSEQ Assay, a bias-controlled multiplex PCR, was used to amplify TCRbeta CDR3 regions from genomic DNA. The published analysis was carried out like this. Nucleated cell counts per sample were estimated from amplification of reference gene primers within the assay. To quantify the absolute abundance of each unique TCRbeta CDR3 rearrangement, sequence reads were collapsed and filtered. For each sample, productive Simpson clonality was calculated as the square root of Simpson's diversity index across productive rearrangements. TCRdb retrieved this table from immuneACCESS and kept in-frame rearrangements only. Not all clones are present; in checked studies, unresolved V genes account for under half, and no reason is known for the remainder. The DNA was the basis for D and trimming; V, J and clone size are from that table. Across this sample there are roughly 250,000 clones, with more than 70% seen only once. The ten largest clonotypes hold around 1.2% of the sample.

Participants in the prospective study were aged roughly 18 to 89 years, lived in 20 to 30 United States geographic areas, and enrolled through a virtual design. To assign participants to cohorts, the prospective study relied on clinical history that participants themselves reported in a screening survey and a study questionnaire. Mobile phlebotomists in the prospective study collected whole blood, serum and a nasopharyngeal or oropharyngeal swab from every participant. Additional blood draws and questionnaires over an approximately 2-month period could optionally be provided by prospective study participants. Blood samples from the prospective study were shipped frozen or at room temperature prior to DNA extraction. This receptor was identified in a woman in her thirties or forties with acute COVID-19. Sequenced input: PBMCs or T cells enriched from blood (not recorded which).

The CDR3 protein is CASSAGGETQYF. The DNA sequence is as follows: TGTGCCAGCTCGGCGGGCGGAGAGACCCAGTACTTC. The rearranged chain carries TRBV7-9 and TRBJ2-5; the D gene is possibly TRBD2, with 5 bases matching. Per the germline V gene (reference sequence), SEHNR is the CDR1 and FQNEAQ is the CDR2. V lost 8 bases and J lost 4 bases; the stretch between them is 11 bases long. Counted from cysteine to phenylalanine, this CDR3 has 12 amino acids. The retained sequence is limited to the CDR3, 36 bases, with the frame set at the first base.